This is a list of T cell receptor beta chains from one sample in a study of early T cells in non-severe SARS-CoV-2 infection. TCRdb reprocessed the 5' RACE reads with MiXCR, giving one entry per CDR3 protein. This table holds about 53,000 distinct CDR3 sequences, 9% to 15% found once. Here the sequenced sample was whole blood, taken at baseline. These receptors all come from an adult who was a healthcare worker with PCR-confirmed SARS-CoV-2 infection or an uninfected control (not recorded which). Both conserved end residues are part of each CDR3. The order of the fields is clone size, J gene, D gene, V gene, CDR3 DNA, CDR3 protein. A D gene is named only where the DNA matches it firmly. Part of the rows lack a size; the others show once, few, many or a class for expanded clones.

many TRBJ2-2 - TRBV12-3/TRBV12-4 TGTGCCAGCAGTCAGGGGTCTAGCACCGGGGAGCTGTTTTTT CASSQGSSTGELFF
few TRBJ2-5 - TRBV27 TGTGCCAGCAGTTTGCGGGACCCTCGGGAGACCCAGTACTTC CASSLRDPRETQYF
- TRBJ1-6 - TRBV5-6 TGTGCCAGCAGTTTTCTTGCTGCGCCCCTCCACTTT CASSFLAAPLHF
- TRBJ2-7 TRBD1 TRBV5-5 TGTGCCAGCAGCGTGACAGGGGGCGGATACGAGCAGTACTTC CASSVTGGGYEQYF
few TRBJ1-1 - TRBV12-3/TRBV12-4 TGTGCCAGCAGTCCACAGGGAAAGACTGAAGCTTTCTTT CASSPQGKTEAFF
- TRBJ1-5 - TRBV6-5 TGTGCCAGCAGACCTAGGGATTATAGCAATCAGCCCCAGCATTTT CASRPRDYSNQPQHF
- TRBJ2-7 - TRBV7-9 TGTGCCAGCAGCTCGCCCGGGATCTCCTACGAGCAGTACTTC CASSSPGISYEQYF
- TRBJ1-5 - TRBV18 TGTGCCAGCTCACAGTCTTTCTCGAGCAATCAGCCCCAGCATTTT CASSQSFSSNQPQHF
- TRBJ1-1 TRBD1 TRBV12-3/TRBV12-4 TGTGCCAGCAGTCAGCAGGGGGTTCGCACTGAAGCTTTCTTT CASSQQGVRTEAFF
many TRBJ2-1 TRBD1 TRBV10-3 TGTGCCATCAGCAGACAGGGGGCAAGAGACAATGAGCAGTTCTTC CAISRQGARDNEQFF
few TRBJ2-7 TRBD1 TRBV18 TGTGCCAGCTCACCGGGGACAGGGGGCCACGAGCAGTACTTC CASSPGTGGHEQYF
many TRBJ2-3 - TRBV6-2/TRBV6-3 TGTGCCAGCAGCTACGTCCAGGGTACGCAGTATTTT CASSYVQGTQYF
medium-sized TRBJ2-1 - TRBV6-4 TGTGCCAGCAGTGACTCTGCTCTTGACCTAGCACCCTACGGTGAGCAGTTCTTC CASSDSALDLAPYGEQFF
- TRBJ2-3 TRBD2 TRBV19 TGTGCCACCAGGACTAGCGGGATACCAGATACGCAGTATTTT CATRTSGIPDTQYF
many TRBJ1-1 - TRBV12-3/TRBV12-4 TGTGCCAGCAGTTTACGGAACACTGAAGCTTTCTTT CASSLRNTEAFF
- TRBJ2-7 TRBD1 TRBV4-3 TGCGCCAGCAGCCAGGGGACAGGCGTCTACGAGCAGTACTTC CASSQGTGVYEQYF